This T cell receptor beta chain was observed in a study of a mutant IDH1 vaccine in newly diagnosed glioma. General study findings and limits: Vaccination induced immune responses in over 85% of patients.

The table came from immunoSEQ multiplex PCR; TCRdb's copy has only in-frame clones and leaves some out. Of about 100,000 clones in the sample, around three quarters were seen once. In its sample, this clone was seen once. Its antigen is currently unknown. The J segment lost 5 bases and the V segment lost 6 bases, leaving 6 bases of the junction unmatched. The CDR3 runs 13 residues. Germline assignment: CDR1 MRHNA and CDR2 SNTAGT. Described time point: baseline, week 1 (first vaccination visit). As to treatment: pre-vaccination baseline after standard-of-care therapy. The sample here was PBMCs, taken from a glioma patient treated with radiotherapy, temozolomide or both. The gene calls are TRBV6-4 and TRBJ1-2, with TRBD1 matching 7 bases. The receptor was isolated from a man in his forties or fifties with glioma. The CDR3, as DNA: TGTGCCAGCAGGGACACAGGGGATTATGGCTACACCTTC. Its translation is CASRDTGDYGYTF.